The sequence of this TCR beta chain was determined in a study of T cell changes during pregnancy in multiple sclerosis. The protocol was immunoSEQ multiplex PCR, while the TCRdb copy is restricted to in-frame clones and leaves out a portion. Of approximately 90,000 clones listed, almost 95% were seen once; the top ten hold just over 2%. Germline V gene lookup returns CDR1 DFQATT and CDR2 SNEGSKA (reference sequence). CDR3 length: 11 residues. V was pared by 7 bases and J by 8 bases, with 14 bases between. This clone came up a few times. This material consisted of peripheral blood, taken after pregnancy. The chain recombines TRBV20-1 with TRBJ1-1, with D tentatively TRBD1 (5 bases). The TCR originated in a female donor with multiple sclerosis, enrolled in a pregnancy study. The CDR3 DNA is TGCAGTGAAGCGAAGGGGATGGAAGCTTTCTTT. Its translation: CSEAKGMEAFF.